The 23 T cell receptor beta chains below all came from one sample that was sequenced in a study of cytomegalovirus exposure and HLA in healthy donors. Amplification used 60 Vbeta primers and 13 Jbeta primers. Sequenced by immunoSEQ multiplex PCR; TCRdb stores in-frame clones only, minus some. Of 190,000 or so clones detected, approximately 80% appear once; the ten largest clones hold 0.5% to 0.8%. Sequencing was carried out using PBMCs. The source of these receptors is a boy between 10 and 17 years old in good health and CMV-seronegative.

The chain couples TRBV27 to TRBJ2-2, with 7 bases identical to TRBD1. The V segment lost 5 bases and the J segment 5 bases; nucleotides outside the gene matches: 5. CDR1 is MNHEY and CDR2 is SMNVEV in the germline V gene (reference sequence). The CDR3 is made up of 14 amino acids. CDR3 coding DNA: TGTGCCAGCAGTCTAGTACAGGGGACCGGGGAGCTGTTTTTT. As protein: CASSLVQGTGELFF.

The chain recombines TRBV5-1 with TRBJ1-1; D not certain. Germline CDR1 reads SGHRS; CDR2 reads YFSETQ. The CDR3 runs to 14 residues. V lost 7 bases and J lost 5, with 18 bases in between. This CDR3 is CASRAREAPTEAFF. The CDR3 region has the DNA TGCGCCAGCCGCGCGCGGGAGGCCCCGACTGAAGCTTTCTTT.

The J gene is TRBJ1-2, the V gene TRBV11-3; D remains ambiguous. This CDR3 spans 15 amino acids. V gave up 4 bases and J gave up 3 bases, with 15 bases separating them. The V gene's germline CDR1 is SGHNT and CDR2 YENEEA. In DNA form, the CDR3 reads TGTGCCAGCAGCTCCACAAGATTACCTGACTATGGCTACACCTTC. Amino acid sequence: CASSSTRLPDYGYTF.

The V call is TRBV7-9, the J call TRBJ1-4, with D perhaps TRBD1 (6 bases). Germline V gives CDR1 SEHNR, CDR2 FQNEAQ (reference sequence). V lost 5 bases, J lost 9 bases, and 31 bases lay in between. The length of the CDR3 is 19 residues. CDR3 in amino acids: CASSLHHGGQAMSRKKLFF. CDR3 in DNA: TGTGCCAGCAGCCTTCACCATGGGGGACAAGCGATGTCTCGGAAAAAACTGTTTTTT.

The rearrangement joins TRBV5-1 to TRBJ2-3, with TRBD1 identical over 7 bases. Losses at the gene ends were 4 bases for V and 3 bases for J; bases not matched to a gene: 8. Germline V gene data show CDR1 as SGHRS and CDR2 as YFSETQ. The CDR3 has 15 residues. The CDR3 spells CASSGHKGATDTQYF. CDR3 coding DNA: TGCGCCAGCAGCGGCCACAAGGGGGCAACAGATACGCAGTATTTT.

The chain is built from TRBV5-1 and TRBJ1-4, with D tentatively TRBD1 (6 bases). CDR1 is SGHRS and CDR2 is YFSETQ in the germline V gene. The ends were cut back, 8 bases at V and 3 bases at J, with 17 bases in the middle. The CDR3 is 15 amino acids. CDR3 bases: TGCGCCAGTGGCCCAGGCAGGGGTTCTAATGAAAAACTGTTTTTT. Residues: CASGPGRGSNEKLFF.

The genes are TRBV12-5 and TRBJ2-7, with D perhaps TRBD1 (6 bases). There are 18 residues in the CDR3. The V and J ends lost 0 bases and 1 base respectively, with 19 bases between them. CDR1 LGHNT and CDR2 FRNRAP come from the germline V gene. The CDR3 reads CASGLVLGTSGDSYEQYF. DNA for the CDR3: TGTGCTAGTGGTTTGGTACTAGGAACGTCAGGGGATTCCTACGAGCAGTACTTC.

The chain couples TRBV6-1 to TRBJ2-3; D call uncertain. The CDR3 is 14 amino acids. V was pared by 7 bases and J by 2 bases, with 13 bases between. CDR1 is MNHNS and CDR2 is SASEGT in the germline V gene. CDR3 DNA: TGTGCCAGCACTTCAGGTCCCAACACAGATACGCAGTATTTT. This codes for CASTSGPNTDTQYF.

This clone was seen a handful of times. The chain recombines TRBV4-1 with TRBJ1-2; 8 positions match TRBD1. With V trimmed by 1 base and J by 3 bases, 7 bases remained unmatched. Germline CDR1 MGHRA, CDR2 YSYEKL. The CDR3 length is 16 residues. The CDR3 loop is CASSQALTGGDYGYTF. CDR3 bases: TGCGCCAGCAGCCAAGCCCTTACAGGGGGGGACTATGGCTACACCTTC.

The chain combines TRBV9 with TRBJ2-5; TRBD1 might be the D (6 bases). Germline V gives CDR1 SGDLS, CDR2 YYNGEE. The length of the CDR3 is 14 residues. Trimming took 3 bases from V and 3 from J, leaving 12 bases between them. As DNA, the CDR3 is TGTGCCAGCAGCGCCGGACAGATAGAAGAGACCCAGTACTTC. Translation: CASSAGQIEETQYF.

This clone was counted only a few times. This chain uses TRBV18 with TRBJ2-2; the D gene is possibly TRBD1 (6 bases). CDR1 is KGHSH and CDR2 is LQKENI in the germline V gene. This CDR3 region has 15 residues. Trimming removed 6 bases from V and 4 bases from J, with 15 bases in between. The CDR3 DNA sequence: TGTGCCAGCTCTGAGACAGGTCCCTCCACCGGGGAGCTGTTTTTT. This sequence encodes CASSETGPSTGELFF.

The chain carries TRBV5-4 and TRBJ1-2; maybe TRBD1 (6 bases). This CDR3 contains 15 residues. V lost 2 bases to trimming and J lost 2 bases, with 13 bases between them. CDR1 and CDR2 from the germline V gene are SGHNT and YYREEE (reference sequence). Here the CDR3 reads CASSLGGGMNYGYTF. The CDR3 coding sequence is TGTGCCAGCAGCTTAGGGGGGGGAATGAACTATGGCTACACCTTC.

In this sample, this clone turned up once. This chain joins TRBV13 and TRBJ2-7, with D uncertain. The CDR3 is 13 residues long. Germline CDR1 PRHDT, CDR2 FYEKMQ (reference sequence). Trimming shortened V by 5 bases and J by 7 bases, and 15 bases separated the two germline ends. The CDR3 here is CASSVVQVGEQYF. The CDR3 DNA is TGTGCCAGCAGCGTGGTGCAGGTCGGTGAGCAGTACTTC.

V gene TRBV7-9 combines with J gene TRBJ2-7, with D possibly matching TRBD2 (6 bases). The CDR3 is 14 amino acids. The germline V and J ends were trimmed by 5 bases and 0 bases, with 11 bases remaining between them. Germline lookup yields CDR1 SEHNR and CDR2 FQNEAQ (reference sequence). The CDR3 DNA sequence: TGTGCCAGCAGCCTCGGAGGGCGCTCCTACGAGCAGTACTTC. Residues: CASSLGGRSYEQYF.

The chain couples TRBV7-8 to TRBJ1-2; 8 bases map to TRBD1. Trimming took 1 base from V and 3 from J; bases not matched to a gene: 4. Germline V CDR1 and CDR2: SGHVS, FQNEAQ. The CDR3 runs to 15 residues. The CDR3 bases are TGTGCCAGCAGCTTAGGCCTACAGGGGGACTATGGCTACACCTTC. This encodes CASSLGLQGDYGYTF.

This clone was detected only a few times. This chain connects TRBV4-1 to TRBJ2-4; weak D call: TRBD2 (6 bases). V lost 2 bases and J 2 bases, leaving 19 bases between the germline ends. CDR1 and CDR2 (germline): MGHRA, YSYEKL. The CDR3 is made up of 18 amino acids. CDR3 DNA sequence: TGCGCCAGCAGCCAACGGGCTAGCGCGGGCTCCCCCAAAAACATTCAGTACTTC. Translating gives CASSQRASAGSPKNIQYF.

This chain connects TRBV9 to TRBJ1-6; D might be TRBD1 (5 bases). Germline V gene sequence: CDR1 SGDLS, CDR2 YYNGEE. Trimming cost V 3 bases and J 6 bases, with 13 bases left between them. This CDR3 has 15 amino acids. The CDR3 DNA reads TGTGCCAGCAGCGCGGTAATGGGGGGTAATTCACCCCTCCACTTT. It translates to CASSAVMGGNSPLHF.

This chain joins TRBV19 and TRBJ2-7; 7 positions agree with TRBD1. After removal of 5 bases from V and 0 bases from J, the junction contained 7 bases not matched to a gene. Germline-derived CDR1 and CDR2 are LNHDA and SQIVND (reference sequence). The CDR3 loop spans 15 amino acids. The chain's CDR3 is CASSATGFFSYEQYF. The DNA for the CDR3 is TGTGCCAGTAGTGCGACAGGGTTCTTCTCCTACGAGCAGTACTTC. The whole variable domain, filled in from reference TRBV19 and TRBJ2-7, reads DGGITQSPKYLFRKEGQNVTLSCEQNLNHDAMYWYRQDPGQGLRLIYYSQIVNDFQKGDIAEGYSVSREKKESFPLTVTSAQKNPTAFYLCASSATGFFSYEQYFGPGTRLTVT.

The CDR3 DNA sequence: TGTGCCAGCAGCTTAGAGGGACTAGCCCTATACCTTACTCGCACAGATACGCAGTATTTT. Translated, it gives CASSLEGLALYLTRTDTQYF. This chain joins TRBV11-2 and TRBJ2-3; 9 nucleotides align to TRBD2. The length of the CDR3 is 20 residues. Per germline, CDR1 SGHAT and CDR2 FQNNGV. With 0 bases clipped from V and 1 base from J, the junction kept 14 bases outside the gene matches. The full variable domain, in which reference TRBV11-2 and TRBJ2-3 provide the parts outside the CDR3, is EAGVAQSPRYKIIEKRQSVAFWCNPISGHATLYWYQQILGQGPKLLIQFQNNGVVDDSQLPKDRFSAERLKGVDSTLKIQPAKLEDSAVYLCASSLEGLALYLTRTDTQYFGPGTRLTVL.

Written as DNA, the CDR3 is TGTGCCAGCAGCTTGGATCGAACAGGGGCTCGCTATGGCTACACCTTC. This gives the protein CASSLDRTGARYGYTF. The genes are TRBV5-4 and TRBJ1-2, with 7 bases identical to TRBD1. There are 16 residues in the CDR3. CDR1 is SGHNT and CDR2 is YYREEE in the germline V gene (reference sequence). Trimming removed 0 bases from V and 4 bases from J; junction bases left unmatched: 9.

The chain joins TRBV29-1 to TRBJ1-1, with D maybe TRBD1 (5 bases). There are 13 residues in the CDR3. Germline V gene sequence: CDR1 SQVTM, CDR2 ANQGSEA. V lost 4 bases to trimming and J lost 0 bases, with 9 bases between them. The CDR3 region is CSVAQGLNTEAFF. CDR3 nucleotides: TGCAGCGTTGCGCAGGGTTTGAACACTGAAGCTTTCTTT.

The sample holds one count of this clone. The chain joins TRBV6-5 to TRBJ1-2, with 8 nucleotides matching TRBD1. With 3 bases clipped from V and 4 bases from J, the junction kept 10 bases outside the gene matches. This CDR3 has 16 amino acids. Looked up from germline, CDR1 is MNHEY and CDR2 is SVGAGI. In DNA form, the CDR3 reads TGTGCCAGCAGTTATTCCCGGGCAGGGGGCCCCTATGGCTACACCTTC. Encoded protein: CASSYSRAGGPYGYTF.

The chain combines TRBV19 with TRBJ2-7, with D tentatively TRBD2 (6 bases). The germline CDR1 and CDR2 sequences are LNHDA and SQIVND (reference sequence). The CDR3 is made up of 17 amino acids. Between the trimmed V and J ends, which lost 9 bases and 3 bases, there was a span of 27 bases. CDR3 in DNA: TGTGCCAGCCTGGGCGAGGGAGGTTCGGGTCCTCTCTACGAGCAGTACTTC. Protein: CASLGEGGSGPLYEQYF.